This T cell receptor (beta chain) is from a study of T cell repertoires in cytomegalovirus infection. In the study overall: CMV infection and matching HLA type were both indicated by public TCR beta signatures. Points from the study as a whole: In two of eight donors, the top clonotype was HLA-C-restricted CMV-specific. Accumulated public TCR beta family frequency recognized individuals carrying CMV together with the relevant HLA.

Comments on this clonotype: As yet, its antigen is unknown.

TCRdb reanalysed the reads using MiXCR and keeps one entry per CDR3 protein. The sample yields 200,000 to 250,000 distinct CDR3 sequences, about 40% seen once. J lost 8 bases, V lost 6 bases, and 5 bases had no gene match. This CDR3 is 12 amino acids long. The starting material was CD8+ T cells from cultured PBMCs, obtained from culture after CMV antigen stimulation. This receptor was identified in a human donor in good health (CMV status not recorded). Some clones in this sample may be carry-over from other donors' samples. The chain uses TRBV12-3 or TRBV12-4 and TRBJ2-3, with TRBD2 identical over 7 bases. CDR3 nucleotide sequence: TGTGCCAGCAGCCCCGGGACTATTACGCAGTATTTT. It is translated as CASSPGTITQYF.